This paragraph reports one TCR beta chain. This entry is derived from a study of control samples from healthy donors and cancer patients. This CDR3 is built from 14 residues. V shed 5 bases and J shed 0 bases, with 10 bases lying between them. Germline CDR1 and CDR2: SGHVS and FQNEAQ. Sequenced by immunoSEQ multiplex PCR; TCRdb stores in-frame clones only, minus some. The sample has tens of thousands of clones; approximately 93% are singletons. V and J are TRBV7-8 and TRBJ1-1, with D perhaps TRBD1 (5 bases). Sequencing was performed on PBMCs. This receptor was identified in a woman aged 40 to 50 with lung cancer. CDR3 region: CASSHDSLNTEAFF. The DNA of the CDR3 is TGTGCCAGCAGCCACGACAGCCTGAACACTGAAGCTTTCTTT.